This T cell receptor (beta chain) was recovered during a study of low-dose radiotherapy and immunotherapy resistance in tumors. With TRAV- and TRBV-specific primers, first-strand cDNA was made, covering the alpha and beta chains. With a constant-region primer and a V-primer adapter, TCRs were subjected to 20 PCR cycles of amplification. MiXCR was run by TCRdb on the reads, yielding one entry per CDR3 protein. The data show around 65,000 distinct CDR3 sequences, around 27% seen once. Ten or more counts support this clonotype. Noted time point: before trial treatment. Treatment combined nivolumab, ipilimumab, aspirin, low-dose cyclophosphamide and low-dose radiotherapy in a dose-escalation trial. There are 17 residues in the CDR3. V was cut by 4 bases and J by 0 bases, with 19 bases left in between. Germline lookup yields CDR1 GTSNPN and CDR2 SVGIG (reference sequence).

V usage is TRBV30 and J usage is TRBJ1-3; the D is unclear. The sequenced sample was PBMCs, obtained before treatment. The clonotype comes from a male donor with rectosigmoid adenocarcinoma. CDR3 residues: CAWKSKAHGPSGNTIYF. CDR3 DNA sequence: TGTGCCTGGAAAAGTAAGGCTCACGGGCCCTCTGGAAACACCATATATTTT. The full variable domain, rest sourced from reference TRBV30 and TRBJ1-3, is SQTIHQWPATLVQPVGSPLSLECTVEGTSNPNLYWYRQAAGRGLQLLFYSVGIGQISSEVPQNLSASRPQDRQFILSSKKLLLSDSGFYLCAWKSKAHGPSGNTIYFGEGSWLTVV.